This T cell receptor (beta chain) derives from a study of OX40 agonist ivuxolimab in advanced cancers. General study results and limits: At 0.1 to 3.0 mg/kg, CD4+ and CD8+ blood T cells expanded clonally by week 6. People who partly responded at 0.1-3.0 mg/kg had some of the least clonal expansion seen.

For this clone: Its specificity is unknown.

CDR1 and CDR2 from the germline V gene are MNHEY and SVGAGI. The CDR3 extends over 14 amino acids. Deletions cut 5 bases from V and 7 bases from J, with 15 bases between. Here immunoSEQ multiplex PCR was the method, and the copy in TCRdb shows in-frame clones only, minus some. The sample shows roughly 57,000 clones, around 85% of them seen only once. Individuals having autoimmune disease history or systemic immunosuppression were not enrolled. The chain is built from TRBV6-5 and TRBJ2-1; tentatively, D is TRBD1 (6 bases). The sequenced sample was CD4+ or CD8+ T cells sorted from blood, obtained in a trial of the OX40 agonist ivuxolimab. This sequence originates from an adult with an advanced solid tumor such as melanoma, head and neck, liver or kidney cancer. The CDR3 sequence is CASSGRGTLNEQFF. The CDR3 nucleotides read TGTGCCAGCAGTGGAAGGGGGACCCTTAATGAGCAGTTCTTC.